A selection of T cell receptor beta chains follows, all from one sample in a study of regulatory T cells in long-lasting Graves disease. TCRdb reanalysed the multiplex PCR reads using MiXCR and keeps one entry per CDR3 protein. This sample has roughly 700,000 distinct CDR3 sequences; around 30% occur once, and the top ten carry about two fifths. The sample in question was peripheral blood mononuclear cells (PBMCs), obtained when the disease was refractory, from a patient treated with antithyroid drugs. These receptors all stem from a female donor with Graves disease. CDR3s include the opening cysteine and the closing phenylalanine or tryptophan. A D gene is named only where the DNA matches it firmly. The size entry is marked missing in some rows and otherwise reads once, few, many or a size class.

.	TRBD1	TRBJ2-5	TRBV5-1	TGCGCCAGCAGCGACGGGACAGAGTACCAAGAGACCCAGTACTTC	CASSDGTEYQETQYF
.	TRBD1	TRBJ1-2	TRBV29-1	TGCAGCGTTGAAAAGACAGGGAACATCTATGGCTACACCTTC	CSVEKTGNIYGYTF
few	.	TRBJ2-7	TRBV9	TGTGCCAGCAGCGTAGGCGGGACCCAATCCTACGAGCAGTACTTC	CASSVGGTQSYEQYF
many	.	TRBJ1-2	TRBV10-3	TGTGCCATCAGTGAGTCAACCTCGTATGGCTACACCTTC	CAISESTSYGYTF
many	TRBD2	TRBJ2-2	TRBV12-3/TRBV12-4	TGTGCCAGCAGTATACTAGCGCTGCTCCTCACCGGGGAGCTGTTTTTT	CASSILALLLTGELFF
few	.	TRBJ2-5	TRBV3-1	TGTGCCAGCAGCCAAGAGGGATTCTACCAAGAGACCCAGTACTTC	CASSQEGFYQETQYF
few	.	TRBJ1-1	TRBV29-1	TGCAGCGTTGAAGGGGACTCGAACACTGAAGCTTTCTTT	CSVEGDSNTEAFF
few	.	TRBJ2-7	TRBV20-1	TGCAGTGCTATAACGCCCGGTGGAGTCTACGAGCAGTACTTC	CSAITPGGVYEQYF
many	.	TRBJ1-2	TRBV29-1	TGCAGCGTTGATGCCAGGAACTATGGCTACACCTTC	CSVDARNYGYTF
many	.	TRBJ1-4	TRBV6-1	TGTGCCAGCACCGAGGAATGGGAAAAACTGTTTTTT	CASTEEWEKLFF
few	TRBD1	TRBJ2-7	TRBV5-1	TGTGCCAGCAGCGAAGGGGACAGGGTGAACGAGCAGTACTTC	CASSEGDRVNEQYF
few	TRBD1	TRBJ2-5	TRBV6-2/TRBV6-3	TGTGCCAGCAGGGGACAGCCCCAAGAGACCCAGTACTTC	CASRGQPQETQYF
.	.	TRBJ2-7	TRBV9	TGTGCCAGCAGCGCTGACAGCCGCTACGAGCAGTACTTC	CASSADSRYEQYF
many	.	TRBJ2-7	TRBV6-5	TGTGCCAGCAGTTACTCGCCCGCCAACGAGCAGTACTTC	CASSYSPANEQYF
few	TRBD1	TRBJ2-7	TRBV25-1	TGTGCCAGCAGTGAATATTGGGACAGGGTCTCCTACGAGCAGTACTTC	CASSEYWDRVSYEQYF
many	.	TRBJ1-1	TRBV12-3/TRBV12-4	TGTGCCAGCAGTTTAAGGGTCATGAACACTGAAGCTTTCTTT	CASSLRVMNTEAFF
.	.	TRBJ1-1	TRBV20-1	TGCAGTGCCGAAACTGGGGACACTGAAGCTTTCTTT	CSAETGDTEAFF
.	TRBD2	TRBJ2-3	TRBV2	TGTGCCAGCAGCAAATTGACTAAGGTGACTAGCGGGAGGGTTGGAGGAAGCACAGATACGCAGTATTTT	CASSKLTKVTSGRVGGSTDTQYF
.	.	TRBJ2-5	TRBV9	TGTGCCAGCAGCGTGACAGCAATGTACCAAGAGACCCAGTACTTC	CASSVTAMYQETQYF
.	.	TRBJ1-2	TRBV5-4	TGTGCCAGCAGCTTGGGCGAGTGGGGCTATGGCTACACCTTC	CASSLGEWGYGYTF
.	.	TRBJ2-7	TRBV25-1	TGTGCCAGCAGTGAAAAAGGATGGGAGGAATACGAGCAGTACTTC	CASSEKGWEEYEQYF
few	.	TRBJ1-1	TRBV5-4	TGTGCCAGCAGCTCCGCACGTCGAGGGAACACTGAAGCTTTCTTT	CASSSARRGNTEAFF
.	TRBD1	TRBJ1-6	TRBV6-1	TGTGCCAGCAGTCTTGGACAGGGGAATTCACCCCCCCACTTT	CASSLGQGNSPPHF
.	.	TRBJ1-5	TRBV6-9	TGTGCCAGCAGTTCGGGGGGGCTTAGTCAGCCCCAGCATTTT	CASSSGGLSQPQHF
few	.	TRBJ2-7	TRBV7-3	TGTGCCAGCAGCTTACTCCATACTTCCTCCGAGCAGTACTTC	CASSLLHTSSEQYF
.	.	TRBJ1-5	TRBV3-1	TGTGCCAGCAGCCAATTAGGGGCACCCAATCAGCCCCAGCATTTT	CASSQLGAPNQPQHF
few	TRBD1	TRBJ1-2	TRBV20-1	TGCAGTGCTAGCCCCTGGGAAGGGGGCGCGTCCAACTATGGCTACACCTTC	CSASPWEGGASNYGYTF
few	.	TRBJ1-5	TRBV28	TGTGCCACCCGGAATGATAAGCCCCAGCATTTT	CATRNDKPQHF
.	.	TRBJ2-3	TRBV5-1	TGCGCCAGCAGCTGTGCAAGGAAACGCACAGATACGCAGTATTTT	CASSCARKRTDTQYF
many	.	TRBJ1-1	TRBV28	TGTGCCAGCAGTTCCGCGGGGTTGAACACTGAAGCTTTCTTT	CASSSAGLNTEAFF
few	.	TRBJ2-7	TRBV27	TGTGCCAGCAGTTTATCCCGACATCACTCCTACGAGCAGTACTTC	CASSLSRHHSYEQYF
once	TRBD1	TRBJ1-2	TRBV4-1	TGCGCCAGCAGCCACGCGGACGGCGGGACAGCAACCCCATACACCTTC	CASSHADGGTATPYTF
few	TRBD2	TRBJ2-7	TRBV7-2	TGTGCCAGCAGCTCTAGCGGGAGGGCGAGCTACGAGCAGTACTTC	CASSSSGRASYEQYF
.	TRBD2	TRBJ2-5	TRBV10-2	TGCGCCAGCAGTGAGTTCCCTAGCGGAGCGTACCAAGAGACCCAGTACTTC	CASSEFPSGAYQETQYF
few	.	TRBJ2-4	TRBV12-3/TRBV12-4	TGTGCCAGCAGTTTCGGTGGGAACATTCAGTACTTC	CASSFGGNIQYF
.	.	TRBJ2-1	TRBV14	TGTGCCAGCAGCCGCGGTCCCGGAACTAATGAGCAGTTCTTC	CASSRGPGTNEQFF
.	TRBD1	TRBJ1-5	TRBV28	TGTGCCAGCAGTTTCCGACAGGGGGGCAATCAGCCCCAGCATTTT	CASSFRQGGNQPQHF
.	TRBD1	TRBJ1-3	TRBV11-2	TGTGCCAGCAGCTTACCCAAGGACAGGGGGCTGTCGGACACCATATATTTT	CASSLPKDRGLSDTIYF
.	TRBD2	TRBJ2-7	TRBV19	TGTGCCAGGCCCTCCAGCGGGGTATCCTACGAGCAGTACTTC	CARPSSGVSYEQYF
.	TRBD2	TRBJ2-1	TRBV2	TGTGCCAGCAGTGTTGTAGAAGGTAGCGGGAGTCAGGATGAGCAGTTCTTC	CASSVVEGSGSQDEQFF
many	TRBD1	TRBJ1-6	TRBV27	TGTGCCAGCAGTTTAACGACAGGGGGCTATTCACCCCTCCACTTT	CASSLTTGGYSPLHF
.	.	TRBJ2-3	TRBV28	TGTGCCAGCAGTGCGTTGCTCCGCACAGATACGCAGTATTTT	CASSALLRTDTQYF
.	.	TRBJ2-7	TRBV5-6	TGTGCCAGCAGCTTTCAGGGTCCACGGTACGAGCAGTACTTC	CASSFQGPRYEQYF
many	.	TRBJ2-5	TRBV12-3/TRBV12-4	TGTGCCAGCAGCTTACAGGGAGAGACCCAGTACTTC	CASSLQGETQYF
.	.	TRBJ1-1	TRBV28	TGTGCCAGCAGTTACGAAGGGCCCACTGAAGCTTTCTTT	CASSYEGPTEAFF
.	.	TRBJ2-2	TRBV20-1	TGCAGTGCCAGGGAGCGGGACGACAGGACCGGGGAGCTGTTTTTT	CSARERDDRTGELFF
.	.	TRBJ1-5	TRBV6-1	TGTGCCAGCAGTGTGGTCAGGGGAACAGTTAATCAGCCCCAGCATTTT	CASSVVRGTVNQPQHF
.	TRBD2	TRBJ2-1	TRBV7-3	TGTGCCAGCAGCTTGGCGGGAGGGCCTTTAGATGAGCAGTTCTTC	CASSLAGGPLDEQFF
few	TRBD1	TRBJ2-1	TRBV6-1	TGTGCCAGCAGTGACCGGGACAGTAGGAATGAGCAGTTCTTC	CASSDRDSRNEQFF
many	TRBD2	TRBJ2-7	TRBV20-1	TGCAGTGCTCCCTATACTAGCGGGTACTACGAGCAGTACTTC	CSAPYTSGYYEQYF
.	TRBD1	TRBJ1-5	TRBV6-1	TGTGCCAGCAGTAACAGGGGGCTGGGCAATCAGCCCCAGCATTTT	CASSNRGLGNQPQHF
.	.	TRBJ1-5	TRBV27	TGTGCCAGCAGTTTAAAGGGTGGTGATCAGCCCCAGCATTTT	CASSLKGGDQPQHF
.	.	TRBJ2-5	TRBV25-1	TGTGCCAGCAGTGAATACCAGCTCCAAGAGACCCAGTACTTC	CASSEYQLQETQYF
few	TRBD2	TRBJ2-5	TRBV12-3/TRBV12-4	TGTGCCAGCAGCCCGATGCTAGTATTGGGACTAGCGGTTCAAGAGACCCAGTACTTC	CASSPMLVLGLAVQETQYF
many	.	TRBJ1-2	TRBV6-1	TGTGCCAGCAGTGAAACTCGGACAGCGTCAGGCTACACCTTC	CASSETRTASGYTF